This T cell receptor (beta chain) was found in a study of blood T cells in healthy people across ages. Study-wide results and caveats: Significant beta diversity loss was already apparent by age approximately 38, declining roughly linearly.

This clonotype was seen a few times. Its antigen is undetermined. PCR was performed a second time for about 7 to 12 cycles using a sample-barcoded 5' primer and a J-beta primer mix. TCRdb reanalysed the 5' RACE reads using MiXCR and keeps one entry per CDR3 protein. The sample holds roughly 800,000 distinct CDR3 sequences, about 25% seen once. CDR1 is SQVTM and CDR2 is ANQGSEA in the germline V gene. Trimming took 3 bases from V and 2 from J, leaving 20 bases between them. This CDR3 comprises 17 residues. The data also belong to a second study, concerning T cells of mothers and their children.

The material sequenced was blood. The V gene is TRBV29-1, the J gene TRBJ2-1; D may correspond to TRBD1 or TRBD2 (6 bases each). This TCR derives from a boy younger than 18 in good health. CDR3 protein: CSVDSGGRGGTYNEQFF. The CDR3 DNA follows: TGCAGCGTTGATTCTGGTGGCAGAGGGGGGACCTACAATGAGCAGTTCTTC.